This T cell receptor beta chain was identified in a study of blood T cells in healthy people across ages. The authors ran a second PCR of 7 to 11 cycles using a sample-barcoded 5' primer and a J-beta primer mix. TCRdb reanalysed the 5' RACE reads using MiXCR and keeps one entry per CDR3 protein. The sample holds 600,000 to 850,000 distinct CDR3 sequences, roughly 25% seen once. This CDR3 region has 15 residues. The V segment lost 2 bases and the J segment 7 bases; nucleotides outside the gene matches: 5. Germline CDR1 and CDR2: LGHDT and YNNKEL (reference sequence). This sample was also put to use in a study of T cells of mothers and their children. This second study notes: It was through the M1S primer of the second PCR that sample barcodes and 2-4 random nucleotides were added.

This TCR was sampled from a boy between 5 and 17 years old in good health. Sequencing was done on a sample of blood. The chain has TRBV3-1 and TRBJ2-1, with 10 bases that match TRBD1. The CDR3: CASSQPGQGKNEQFF. Written as DNA, the CDR3 is TGTGCCAGCAGCCAACCGGGACAGGGGAAAAATGAGCAGTTCTTC.